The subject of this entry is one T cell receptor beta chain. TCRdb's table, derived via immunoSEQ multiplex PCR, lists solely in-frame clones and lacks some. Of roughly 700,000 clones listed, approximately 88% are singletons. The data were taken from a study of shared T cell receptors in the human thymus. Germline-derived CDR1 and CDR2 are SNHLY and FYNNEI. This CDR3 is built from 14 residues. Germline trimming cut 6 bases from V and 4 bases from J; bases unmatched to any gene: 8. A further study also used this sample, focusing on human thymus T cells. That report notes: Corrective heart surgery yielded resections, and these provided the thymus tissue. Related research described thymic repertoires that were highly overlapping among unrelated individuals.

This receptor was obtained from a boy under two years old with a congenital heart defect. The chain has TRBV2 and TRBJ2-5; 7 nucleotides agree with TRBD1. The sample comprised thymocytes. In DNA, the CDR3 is TGTGCCAGCAGCGGACAGGCTCAAGGAGAGACCCAGTACTTC. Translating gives CASSGQAQGETQYF.